This is a list of T cell receptor beta chains from one sample in a study of blood T cells in healthy people across ages. TCRdb analysed the 5' RACE reads with MiXCR anew, one entry per CDR3 protein. The profile shows about a million distinct CDR3 sequences, under 40% of them singletons. Input material: blood. Every receptor here comes from a man aged 18 to 30 in good health. CDR3s leave out the opening cysteine and the closing phenylalanine or tryptophan.

v_gene: TRBV28
CDR3aa: ASTHVDRVRSGANVLT

v_gene: TRBV15
CDR3aa: ATSRDYGGYPF

v_gene: TRBV2
CDR3aa: ASSERKRDGYT

v_gene: TRBV18
CDR3aa: ASSPYPGGGQPQH

v_gene: TRBV27
CDR3aa: ASSSSREETQY

v_gene: TRBV20-1
CDR3aa: SARGTPMEQY

v_gene: TRBV12-5
CDR3aa: ASGLRAGRQETQY

v_gene: TRBV20-1
CDR3aa: SARDDRNYGYT

v_gene: TRBV6-5
CDR3aa: ASSYRGETQY

v_gene: TRBV20-1
CDR3aa: SALATVQQPQH

v_gene: TRBV7-9
CDR3aa: ASSFIPGGSGGDEQF

v_gene: TRBV6-2/TRBV6-3
CDR3aa: ASSQTSEAF

v_gene: TRBV20-1
CDR3aa: SAAGVNTYGYT

v_gene: TRBV15
CDR3aa: ATSRAPGSYYNEQF

v_gene: TRBV28
CDR3aa: ASRGAPEFYEQY

v_gene: TRBV5-6
CDR3aa: ASSLDRLQNQPQH

v_gene: TRBV6-1
CDR3aa: ASSEVMRRQY

v_gene: TRBV15
CDR3aa: ATSRGHSTDTQY

v_gene: TRBV5-1
CDR3aa: VSSSPGGVYNEQF

v_gene: TRBV4-3
CDR3aa: ASSQTLRDLSYNEQF

v_gene: TRBV15
CDR3aa: ATSRDYGPGELF

v_gene: TRBV6-5
CDR3aa: ASSYSTDANTGELF

v_gene: TRBV7-6
CDR3aa: ASSLWTSAPNEQY

v_gene: TRBV12-3/TRBV12-4
CDR3aa: ASSFFRFGQGRQPQH

v_gene: TRBV12-3/TRBV12-4
CDR3aa: ASSRGTANSPLH

v_gene: TRBV9
CDR3aa: ASSGREGQVNSPLH

v_gene: TRBV29-1
CDR3aa: SVVTPGTYNEQF

v_gene: TRBV6-5
CDR3aa: ASSSPGLADEQY

v_gene: TRBV29-1
CDR3aa: STSDRAVAF

v_gene: TRBV4-1
CDR3aa: ASSQWGDSSYNEQF

v_gene: TRBV11-2
CDR3aa: ASSLSSGRVGYT

v_gene: TRBV20-1
CDR3aa: SVRQTVAIAKNIQY

v_gene: TRBV27
CDR3aa: ASSSGLDNEQY

v_gene: TRBV4-3
CDR3aa: ASSQDRTNSPLH

v_gene: TRBV6-5
CDR3aa: ASSYEGRAYNEQF

v_gene: TRBV12-3/TRBV12-4
CDR3aa: ASSFDVYEQF

v_gene: TRBV2
CDR3aa: ASSEDRRQYYGYT

v_gene: TRBV28
CDR3aa: ASSLWTGGNYGYT

v_gene: TRBV29-1
CDR3aa: SVEGTGHTDTQY

v_gene: TRBV5-1
CDR3aa: ATAPGVRRTDTQY

v_gene: TRBV6-5
CDR3aa: ASSYSEGLDYGYT

v_gene: TRBV28
CDR3aa: ASSLLPPEAF

v_gene: TRBV10-3
CDR3aa: AIISTGTGSGNTIY

v_gene: TRBV27
CDR3aa: ASTLTVGFGELF

v_gene: TRBV12-3/TRBV12-4
CDR3aa: ASSLRQGSETQY

v_gene: TRBV4-2
CDR3aa: ASSQTGQEDEKLF

v_gene: TRBV5-6
CDR3aa: ASSLTIGSSYNEQF

v_gene: TRBV27
CDR3aa: ASSLSPTGLAVGTDTQY

v_gene: TRBV5-1
CDR3aa: ASSQTGSNTEAF

v_gene: TRBV2
CDR3aa: ASSDRASGANVLT

v_gene: TRBV9
CDR3aa: ASSVAPGAAKYNEQF

v_gene: TRBV7-9
CDR3aa: ASSAPDSERIQY

v_gene: TRBV30
CDR3aa: AWSGVYGYT